This T cell receptor (beta chain) stems from a study of CD8 T cell repertoires and HIV-1 epitope variants. The V gene's germline CDR1 is LNHNV and CDR2 YYDKDF (reference sequence). The CDR3 spans 14 residues. Trimming cost V 0 bases and J 8 bases, with 10 bases left between them. Produced via immunoSEQ multiplex PCR; TCRdb's table is partial and in-frame only. The data show 4,900 or so clones, around 67% seen once. In regard to this clone: Antigen unknown.

This TCR came from a male donor with HIV. The rearrangement links TRBV15 to TRBJ1-4, with D perhaps matching TRBD1 (6 bases). The specimen was cultured CD8+ T cells derived from PBMCs. The CDR3, as DNA: TGTGCCACCAGCAGAGACAGGGGTGGGGAAAAACTGTTTTTT. This gives the protein CATSRDRGGEKLFF.